This T cell receptor beta chain was retrieved from a study of cytomegalovirus exposure and HLA in healthy donors. Profiled with immunoSEQ multiplex PCR; TCRdb holds only in-frame clones, not every one. Of 120,000 or so clones in the sample, 95% to 96% were seen once. CDR3 length: 14 residues. The ends lost 3 bases at V and 3 bases at J; junction bases unmatched: 4. Germline CDR1 reads SGHRS; CDR2 reads YFSETQ. V and J are TRBV5-1 and TRBJ1-1, with 8 nucleotides matching TRBD1. This clonotype originated in a man aged 18-30 years in good health and CMV-seronegative. The sample was PBMCs. The DNA for the CDR3 is TGCGCCAGCAGCTCCGGACAGGGCCACACTGAAGCTTTCTTT. It specifies CASSSGQGHTEAFF.